Presented here are 22 T cell receptor beta chains from one specimen sequenced in a study of blood T cell repertoires in COVID-19. Assay: immunoSEQ multiplex PCR; the TCRdb copy retains only in-frame clones and omits some. The table includes roughly 280,000 clones, about 89% detected once. Sequencing was done on a sample of peripheral blood. These receptors were collected from a man between 50 and 59 years old with acute or convalescent COVID-19.

The gene calls are TRBV30 and TRBJ1-2; no firm D call. The CDR3 is made up of 12 amino acids. Germline V lookup: CDR1 GTSNPN, CDR2 SVGIG (reference sequence). The V end was cut by 2 bases, the J end by 4 bases, with 8 bases between. The CDR3 nucleotides read TGTGCCTGGAGTCACAGCATCTATGGCTACACCTTC. As protein: CAWSHSIYGYTF.

V gene TRBV9 combines with J gene TRBJ2-7; tentatively, D is TRBD2 (6 bases). The CDR3 length is 16 residues. Germline V gene lookup returns CDR1 SGDLS and CDR2 YYNGEE. With 0 bases removed from V and 5 bases from J, the gap between germline ends came to 18 bases. CDR3 bases: TGTGCCAGCAGCGTAGCGGGGACTCCATCCCCCCACGAGCAGTACTTC. Its protein is CASSVAGTPSPHEQYF.

J is TRBJ2-1 and V is TRBV5-1, with 10 bases matching TRBD2. J gave up 7 bases and V 4 bases, and 8 bases lay outside the gene matches. Per germline, CDR1 SGHRS and CDR2 YFSETQ. There are 15 residues in the CDR3. This chain's CDR3 is CASSHLAGAGNEQFF. The DNA of the CDR3 is TGCGCCAGCAGCCACCTAGCGGGGGCCGGAAATGAGCAGTTCTTC.

This clone was seen a single time. The chain uses TRBV21-1 and TRBJ1-1. TRBV21-1 is given as a pseudogene. CDR3 length equals 14 residues. CDR3: CASIHPRGNTEAFF. As DNA, the CDR3 is TGTGCCAGCATCCACCCGCGGGGGAACACTGAAGCTTTCTTT.

The J gene is TRBJ1-1, the V gene TRBV6-5; 10 bases align to TRBD1. Trimming cost V 7 bases and J 5 bases; bases outside gene matches: 7. The CDR3 totals 14 residues. The germline gives CDR1 MNHEY, CDR2 SVGAGI. CDR3 nucleotide sequence: TGTGCCAGCAAACCGACAGGGGGCAGGACTGAAGCTTTCTTT. It translates to CASKPTGGRTEAFF.

This chain joins TRBV30 and TRBJ1-1; TRBD1 agrees at 7 bases. The CDR3 is 13 residues long. Germline CDR1 reads GTSNPN; CDR2 reads SVGIG (reference sequence). The junction had 12 bases not matched to a gene; V was cut back by 8 bases and J by 6 bases. The CDR3 region is CAGHRGRGAEAFF. The DNA of the CDR3 is TGTGCCGGACACAGGGGAAGGGGGGCTGAAGCTTTCTTT.

The rearrangement links TRBV7-3 to TRBJ2-3, with D possibly being TRBD2 (5 bases). The germline V and J ends were trimmed by 5 bases and 5 bases, with 11 bases remaining between them. Looked up from germline, CDR1 is SGHTA and CDR2 is FQGTGA. The CDR3 is made up of 13 amino acids. The CDR3 spells CASSPPGEDTQYF. The CDR3 DNA reads TGTGCCAGCAGCCCCCCCGGGGAAGATACGCAGTATTTT.

Only one count was recorded for this clone. The V call is TRBV7-8, the J call TRBJ2-1; a possible D gene is TRBD1 (5 bases). Deletions cut 5 bases from V and 2 bases from J, with 13 bases between. The CDR3 is 15 residues long. The germline V gene has CDR1 SGHVS and CDR2 FQNEAQ. The CDR3 DNA is TGTGCCAGCAGCCCGGCAGGGTTAGCCTACAATGAGCAGTTCTTC. Protein product: CASSPAGLAYNEQFF.

In this sample, this clone turned up once. The chain combines TRBV18 with TRBJ1-2, with TRBD1 identical over 9 bases. The CDR3 covers 13 residues. The ends lost 3 bases at V and 7 bases at J; junction bases unmatched: 3. Germline V gene lookup returns CDR1 KGHSH and CDR2 LQKENI. The CDR3 spells CASSPRDRAGYTF. The CDR3 DNA reads TGTGCCAGCTCACCTCGGGACAGGGCTGGCTACACCTTC.

The chain couples TRBV7-2 to TRBJ2-2; no definite D call. CDR3 length equals 12 residues. The V gene's germline CDR1 is SGHTA and CDR2 FQGNSA. The V end was cut by 4 bases, the J end by 13 bases, with 13 bases between. Here the CDR3 DNA reads TGTGCCAGCAGCTCGCTGAGGTTGCGGCTGTTTTTT. Residues: CASSSLRLRLFF.

This clone turned up a few times. Other DNA sequences within the sample encode an identical CDR3. The chain combines TRBV9 with TRBJ1-2; unclear D gene. V dropped 3 bases and J dropped 3 bases, with 9 bases sitting between them. CDR1 SGDLS and CDR2 YYNGEE come from the germline V gene. The CDR3 spans 13 residues. As DNA, the CDR3 is TGTGCCAGCAGCGCCGGGGAGGACTATGGCTACACCTTC. It codes for CASSAGEDYGYTF.

The rearrangement uses TRBV3-1 (or the pseudogene TRBV3-2) and TRBJ1-1; D is ambiguous. Germline assignment: CDR1 LGHDT and CDR2 YNNKEL (reference sequence). This CDR3 comprises 13 residues. V lost 2 bases and J lost 7, with 11 bases in between. The CDR3 nucleotides read TGTGCCAGCAGCCAAATGGTAACAGATGAAGCTTTCTTT. As protein: CASSQMVTDEAFF.

The chain links TRBV18 to TRBJ1-3; TRBD1 matches at 9 bases. This CDR3 comprises 17 residues. The junction had 9 bases not matched to a gene; V was cut back by 2 bases and J by 4 bases. The germline CDR1 and CDR2 sequences are KGHSH and LQKENI. CDR3 amino acids: CASSPVPDRGLGNTIYF. The CDR3 DNA is TGTGCCAGCTCACCAGTCCCGGACAGGGGTTTGGGAAACACCATATATTTT.

The chain combines TRBV7-9 with TRBJ2-2; the match to TRBD2 covers 7 bases. J gave up 2 bases and V 1 base, and 4 bases lay outside the gene matches. The CDR3 contains 16 residues. Germline CDR1 reads SEHNR; CDR2 reads FQNEAQ (reference sequence). The CDR3 DNA sequence: TGTGCCAGCAGCTTAGGCGGGGGAGGCAACACCGGGGAGCTGTTTTTT. Translating gives CASSLGGGGNTGELFF.

The genes are TRBV27 and TRBJ2-7; TRBD2 matches 11 bases. Germline loops: CDR1 MNHEY, CDR2 SMNVEV (reference sequence). The CDR3 is 14 amino acids. Losses at the gene ends were 5 bases for V and 4 bases for J; bases not matched to a gene: 4. The CDR3, as DNA: TGTGCCAGCAGTCCCGTAGCGGGGGGGTACGAGCAGTACTTC. As protein: CASSPVAGGYEQYF.

This chain links TRBV7-2 with TRBJ1-2, with no clear D. The V end lost 5 bases, the J end lost 7 bases, and 14 bases lay between the germline ends. The CDR3 contains 13 residues. CDR1 and CDR2 from the germline V gene are SGHTA and FQGNSA. The CDR3 coding sequence is TGTGCCAGCAGCCATACTCAGGAGGCTGGCTACACCTTC. It specifies CASSHTQEAGYTF.

The chain carries TRBV6-4 and TRBJ2-1; 8 bases align to TRBD1. The germline V gene has CDR1 MRHNA and CDR2 SNTAGT. This CDR3 spans 15 amino acids. Germline trimming cut 5 bases from V and 7 bases from J; bases unmatched to any gene: 10. CDR3 protein: CASSPGQGEGNEQFF. The CDR3 DNA is TGTGCCAGCAGTCCAGGACAGGGCGAAGGTAATGAGCAGTTCTTC.

This chain links TRBV4-2 with TRBJ2-2, with D possibly matching TRBD2 (5 bases). V dropped 0 bases and J dropped 2 bases, with 10 bases sitting between them. The CDR3 runs 16 residues. CDR1 and CDR2 (germline): LGHNA, YNFKEQ. CDR3 bases: TGTGCCAGCAGCCAAGATTGGACTTTCAACACCGGGGAGCTGTTTTTT. Protein product: CASSQDWTFNTGELFF.

The chain employs TRBV3-1 (or the pseudogene TRBV3-2) and TRBJ1-5; a possible D gene is TRBD1 (5 bases). Germline V lookup: CDR1 LGHDT, CDR2 YNNKEL (reference sequence). Trimming removed 3 bases at V and 7 bases at J, with 13 bases between. This CDR3 comprises 14 residues. The CDR3 spells CASSQTEEGQPQHF. For the CDR3, the DNA is TGTGCCAGCAGCCAGACAGAGGAAGGACAGCCCCAGCATTTT.

This chain joins TRBV5-4 and TRBJ1-1; possible D gene TRBD1, 6 bases. Between the trimmed V and J ends, which lost 3 bases and 1 base, there was a span of 10 bases. The CDR3 length is 14 residues. CDR1 is SGHNT, CDR2 YYREEE, per germline (reference sequence). CDR3 nucleotides: TGTGCCAGCAGCTCTCAGGGGACGAACACTGAAGCTTTCTTT. It specifies CASSSQGTNTEAFF.

The J gene is TRBJ2-3, the V gene TRBV5-4; the D gene is possibly TRBD2 (7 bases). The CDR3 covers 16 residues. CDR1 is SGHNT and CDR2 is YYREEE in the germline V gene (reference sequence). Trimming removed 4 bases at V and 0 bases at J, with 15 bases between. CDR3 protein: CASSEGGPHSTDTQYF. CDR3 DNA sequence: TGTGCCAGCAGCGAGGGGGGGCCACATAGCACAGATACGCAGTATTTT.

The rearrangement joins TRBV5-1 to TRBJ2-1; D might be TRBD1 (5 bases). Germline CDR1 and CDR2: SGHRS and YFSETQ. This CDR3 comprises 15 residues. V was trimmed by 0 bases and J by 1 base, leaving 8 bases between them. The CDR3, as DNA: TGCGCCAGCAGCTTGGTGTCAGGGTCCTACAATGAGCAGTTCTTC. The encoded protein is CASSLVSGSYNEQFF.